This TCR beta chain originates from a study of blood T cells in healthy people across ages. Study-wide findings and caveats: Long-lived donors had more naive CD4+ cells and higher diversity than aged donors.

A second PCR of roughly 6 to 12 cycles used a sample-barcoded 5' primer and a J-beta primer mix. TCRdb re-called the 5' RACE reads through MiXCR, storing one row per CDR3 protein. Here the sample spans 1 million to 1.2 million distinct CDR3 sequences, around two fifths being singletons. V was clipped by 0 bases and J by 0 bases, with 17 bases between them. The CDR3 loop spans 18 amino acids. Comment on this clonotype: Its antigen is unidentified.

There were at least 6 micrograms of total RNA extracted from every sample. This chain uses TRBV12-3 or TRBV12-4 with TRBJ1-1; no clear D gene. This clonotype was obtained from a man in his late teens or twenties in good health. The sample consisted of blood. The CDR3 DNA sequence: TGTGCCAGCAGTTTAGCCCCCTGTAGGGCGGTCATGAACACTGAAGCTTTCTTT. This gives the protein CASSLAPCRAVMNTEAFF.